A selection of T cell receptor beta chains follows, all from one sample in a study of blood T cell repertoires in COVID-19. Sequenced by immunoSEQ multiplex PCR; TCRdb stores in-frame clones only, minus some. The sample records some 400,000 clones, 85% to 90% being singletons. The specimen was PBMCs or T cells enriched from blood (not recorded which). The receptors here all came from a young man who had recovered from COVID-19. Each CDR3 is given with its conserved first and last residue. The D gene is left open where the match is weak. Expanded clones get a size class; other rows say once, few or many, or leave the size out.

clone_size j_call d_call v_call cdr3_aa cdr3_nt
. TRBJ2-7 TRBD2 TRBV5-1 CASSLDGLALYEQYF TGCGCCAGCAGCTTGGACGGACTAGCTCTCTACGAGCAGTACTTC
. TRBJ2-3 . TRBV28 CASRPGASGTDTQYF TGTGCCAGCCGCCCTGGGGCCTCTGGCACAGATACGCAGTATTTT
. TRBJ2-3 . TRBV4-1 CASSQESLGTDTQYF TGCGCCAGCAGCCAAGAGAGTCTGGGCACAGATACGCAGTATTTT
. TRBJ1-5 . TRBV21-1 CASSLSHYSNQPQHF TGTGCCAGCAGCCTATCCCACTATAGCAATCAGCCCCAGCATTTT
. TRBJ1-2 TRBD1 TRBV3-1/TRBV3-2 CASSLGQGGYGYTF TGTGCCAGCAGCTTAGGACAGGGGGGGTATGGCTACACCTTC
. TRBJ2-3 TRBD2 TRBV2 CASSVLAGTDTQYF TGTGCCAGCAGTGTCCTAGCGGGCACAGATACGCAGTATTTT
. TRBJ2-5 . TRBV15 CATSREKEGQETQYF TGTGCCACCAGCAGAGAGAAGGAGGGCCAAGAGACCCAGTACTTC
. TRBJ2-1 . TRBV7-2 CASSLSPSSNEQFF TGTGCCAGCAGCTTATCTCCTAGCTCTAATGAGCAGTTCTTC
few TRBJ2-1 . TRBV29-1 CSVAQNNEQFF TGCAGCGTTGCCCAAAACAATGAGCAGTTCTTC
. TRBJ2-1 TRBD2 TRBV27 CASSYGSGLAGADEQFF TGTGCCAGCAGTTATGGGTCGGGGCTAGCGGGAGCTGATGAGCAGTTCTTC
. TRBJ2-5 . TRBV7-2 CASTPGTTQETQYF TGTGCCAGCACCCCCGGGACAACCCAAGAGACCCAGTACTTC
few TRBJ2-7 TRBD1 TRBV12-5 CASGLVRDRGHYEQYF TGTGCTAGTGGTTTGGTCCGGGACAGGGGTCACTACGAGCAGTACTTC
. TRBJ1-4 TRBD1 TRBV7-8 CASSSRPGTGGVKLFF TGTGCCAGCAGCTCCCGACCCGGGACAGGGGGCGTAAAACTGTTTTTT
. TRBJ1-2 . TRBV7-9 CASSLAVDTYYGYTF TGTGCCAGCAGCTTAGCTGTTGACACCTACTATGGCTACACCTTC
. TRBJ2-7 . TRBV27 CASSPNLAFSYEQYF TGTGCCAGTTCGCCCAACCTAGCGTTCTCCTACGAGCAGTACTTC
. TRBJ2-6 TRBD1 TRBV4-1 CASSSRTGTSSGANVLTF TGCGCCAGCAGCTCCCGGACAGGGACGAGCTCTGGGGCCAACGTCCTGACTTTC
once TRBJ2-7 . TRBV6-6 CASSYSTGQGEQYF TGTGCCAGCAGTTACTCTACAGGACAAGGCGAGCAGTACTTC
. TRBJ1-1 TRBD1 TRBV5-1 CASSFYTGGSTEAFF TGCGCCAGCAGCTTCTATACAGGGGGCAGCACTGAAGCTTTCTTT
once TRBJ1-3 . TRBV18 CASSPQDSGSGNTIYF TGTGCCAGCTCACCACAGGACAGCGGCTCTGGAAACACCATATATTTT
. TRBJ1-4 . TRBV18 CASSPQGMGNEKLFF TGTGCCAGCTCACCGCAGGGTATGGGGAATGAAAAACTGTTTTTT
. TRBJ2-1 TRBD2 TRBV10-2 CASSREVYNEQFF TGCGCCAGCAGTCGGGAGGTATACAATGAGCAGTTCTTC
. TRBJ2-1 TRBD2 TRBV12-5 CASGLVLSGNHFNEQFF TGTGCTAGTGGTTTGGTACTAAGCGGGAACCACTTCAATGAGCAGTTCTTC
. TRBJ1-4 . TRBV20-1 CSASAGGGTRATNEKLFF TGCAGTGCTAGTGCGGGGGGGGGTACGAGAGCAACTAATGAAAAACTGTTTTTT
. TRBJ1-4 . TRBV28 CASTRRGAFREKLFF TGTGCCAGCACCCGACGGGGGGCGTTCCGTGAAAAACTGTTTTTT
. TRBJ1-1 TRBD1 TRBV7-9 CASSRPPGGIEAFF TGTGCCAGCAGCCGCCCACCAGGGGGCATTGAAGCTTTCTTT
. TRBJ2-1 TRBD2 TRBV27 CASSSRTSHEQFF TGTGCCAGCAGTTCCAGGACTAGCCATGAGCAGTTCTTC
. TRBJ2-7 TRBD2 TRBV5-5 CASSLTSGTYEQYF TGTGCCAGCAGCTTAACTAGCGGAACCTACGAGCAGTACTTC
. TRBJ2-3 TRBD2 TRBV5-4 CASSSRTSGRTDTQYF TGTGCCAGCAGCTCCCGGACTAGCGGGAGAACAGATACGCAGTATTTT
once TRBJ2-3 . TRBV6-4 CASSPYQGSSTDTQYF TGTGCCAGCAGCCCTTACCAGGGATCTAGCACAGATACGCAGTATTTT
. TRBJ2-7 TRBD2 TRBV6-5 CASRRTSGSYEQYF TGTGCCAGCAGAAGGACTAGCGGGAGTTACGAGCAGTACTTC
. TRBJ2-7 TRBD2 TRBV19 CASSTQHGLAGSHEQYF TGTGCCAGTAGTACCCAACACGGACTAGCGGGATCCCACGAGCAGTACTTC
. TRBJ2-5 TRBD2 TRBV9 CASSVEASGSWTYEKETQYF TGTGCCAGCAGCGTAGAGGCTAGCGGGAGTTGGACGTACGAGAAAGAGACCCAGTACTTC
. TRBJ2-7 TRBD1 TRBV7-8 CASSLTGVSYEQYF TGTGCCAGCAGCTTAACAGGGGTTTCCTACGAGCAGTACTTC
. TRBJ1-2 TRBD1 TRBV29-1 CSALGQADYGYTF TGCAGCGCCCTGGGACAGGCGGACTATGGCTACACCTTC
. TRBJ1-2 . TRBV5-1 CASSLVAGFGYTF TGCGCCAGCAGCTTGGTGGCAGGGTTTGGCTACACCTTC